These 27 T cell receptor beta chains were all obtained from the same sample, sequenced in a study of OX40 agonist ivuxolimab in advanced cancers. Method: immunoSEQ multiplex PCR; TCRdb's copy keeps in-frame clones and lacks some. Here the sample spans some 110,000 clones, over 85% being singletons. This sample comprised CD4+ or CD8+ T cells sorted from blood, obtained in a trial of the OX40 agonist ivuxolimab. The receptors shown here come from an adult with an advanced solid tumor such as melanoma, head and neck, liver or kidney cancer.

The CDR3 is CASRTSGRVDTQYF. CDR3 sequence (DNA): TGTGCCAGCCGAACTAGCGGGAGGGTAGATACGCAGTATTTT. The chain employs TRBV28 and TRBJ2-3; TRBD2 matches 13 bases. This CDR3 is 14 amino acids long. V was pared by 8 bases and J by 5 bases, with 4 bases of the junction left unmatched. Germline V gene lookup returns CDR1 MDHEN and CDR2 SYDVKM.

This clone occurred once. V and J are TRBV27 and TRBJ1-6, with 8 bases identical to TRBD1. V shed 0 bases, J shed 6 bases, and the junction held 19 bases outside the gene matches. This CDR3 is 21 amino acids long. Germline V gives CDR1 MNHEY, CDR2 SMNVEV (reference sequence). CDR3 nucleotides: TGTGCCAGCAGTTTATCGGGACAGGCTGTTCTTCCCCTAAGTAGTAATTCACCCCTCCACTTT. Translation gives CASSLSGQAVLPLSSNSPLHF.

CDR3 nucleotide sequence: TGTGCCAGCAGCTCCTCCCAAGGACAGGGACTAGCGGGAGAGTCCTACAATGAGCAGTTCTTC. It yields the protein CASSSSQGQGLAGESYNEQFF. The V gene is TRBV9, the J gene TRBJ2-1, with 14 bases aligning to TRBD2. Germline assignment: CDR1 SGDLS and CDR2 YYNGEE. Unmatched junction bases numbered 16, after V lost 4 bases and J lost 1 base. The CDR3 is 21 amino acids.

The rearrangement uses TRBV7-2 and TRBJ1-4; D possibly corresponds to TRBD1 (6 bases). CDR1 SGHTA and CDR2 FQGNSA come from the germline V gene. With 5 bases removed from V and 11 bases from J, the gap between germline ends came to 18 bases. The CDR3 totals 14 residues. For the CDR3, the DNA is TGTGCCAGCAGCCGGGGGCTCCCTGGGTGGAAACTGTTTTTT. Translated, it gives CASSRGLPGWKLFF.

This chain uses TRBV6-6 with TRBJ2-5; D not resolved. CDR3 length: 15 amino acids. The V end was cut by 0 bases, the J end by 5 bases, with 13 bases between. Germline assignment: CDR1 MNHNY and CDR2 SVGAGI (reference sequence). The CDR3 spells CASSYSSIQAETQYF. In nucleotides, the CDR3 is TGTGCCAGCAGTTACTCTAGTATCCAAGCGGAGACCCAGTACTTC.

The V gene is TRBV7-2, the J gene TRBJ2-5; D perhaps matches TRBD2 (6 bases). Germline V CDR1 and CDR2: SGHTA, FQGNSA. The CDR3 is made up of 15 amino acids. Trimming removed 3 bases at V and 4 bases at J, with 15 bases between. The CDR3 loop reads CASSFAREVGETQYF. The CDR3 nucleotides are TGTGCCAGCAGCTTTGCCAGGGAGGTCGGAGAGACCCAGTACTTC.

This chain joins TRBV6-5 and TRBJ1-2, with a weak D call TRBD1 (6 bases). Per the germline V gene, CDR1 is MNHEY and CDR2 is SVGAGI. The V gene lost 5 bases and the J gene lost 4 bases, with 11 bases spanning the gap. The length of the CDR3 is 13 residues. CDR3 amino acids: CASSETGLYGYTF. CDR3 coding DNA: TGTGCCAGCAGTGAGACAGGCCTCTATGGCTACACCTTC.

The chain joins TRBV5-1 to TRBJ2-7, with D possibly matching TRBD1 (6 bases). CDR1 and CDR2 from the germline V gene are SGHRS and YFSETQ. V lost 4 bases, J lost 5 bases, and 16 bases lay in between. The CDR3 loop spans 14 amino acids. The DNA for the CDR3 is TGCGCCAGCAGCCGCAGAGGGGGAAGAGACGAGCAGTACTTC. Protein product: CASSRRGGRDEQYF.

The chain is built from TRBV9 and TRBJ1-1, with D maybe TRBD1 (5 bases). The CDR3 sequence is 16 residues long. CDR1 and CDR2 (germline): SGDLS, YYNGEE. Trimming left V 4 bases short and J 0 bases short, with 16 bases between. CDR3 residues: CASSPAPTGLNTEAFF. CDR3 in DNA: TGTGCCAGCAGCCCCGCCCCCACAGGCCTGAACACTGAAGCTTTCTTT.

V usage is TRBV11-2 and J usage is TRBJ2-7, with 12 bases that match TRBD2. Germline V gives CDR1 SGHAT, CDR2 FQNNGV. With 3 bases clipped from V and 2 bases from J, the junction kept 5 bases outside the gene matches. The CDR3 extends over 16 amino acids. The CDR3 is CASSLGTSGFPYEQYF. DNA of the CDR3: TGTGCCAGCAGCTTGGGGACTAGCGGGTTCCCCTACGAGCAGTACTTC.

The rearrangement uses TRBV10-3 and TRBJ2-1; 11 bases fit TRBD2. Looked up from germline, CDR1 is ENHRY and CDR2 is SYGVKD. CDR3 length equals 14 residues. Trimming took 3 bases from V and 8 from J; bases not matched to a gene: 3. The CDR3 protein is CAISELAGVDEQFF. As DNA, the CDR3 is TGTGCCATCAGTGAACTAGCGGGAGTCGATGAGCAGTTCTTC.

J is TRBJ2-6 and V is TRBV18, with D possibly TRBD2 on 5 matching bases. This CDR3 comprises 15 residues. V was pared by 6 bases and J by 1 base, with 10 bases between. CDR1 and CDR2 (germline): KGHSH, LQKENI. CDR3 in amino acids: CASSDGISGANVLTF. The CDR3 DNA is TGTGCCAGCTCGGACGGGATATCTGGGGCCAACGTCCTGACTTTC.

The chain links TRBV11-2 to TRBJ2-2; 11 nucleotides line up with TRBD2. V shed 6 bases, J shed 6 bases, and the junction held 6 bases outside the gene matches. Germline CDR1 and CDR2: SGHAT and FQNNGV. This CDR3 has 15 residues. CDR3 region: CASRSLAGGPGELFF. The CDR3, as DNA: TGTGCCAGCAGGTCCCTAGCGGGGGGCCCCGGGGAGCTGTTTTTT.

CDR3 sequence reads: CASSNQRTDTQYF. CDR3 DNA sequence: TGTGCCAGCAGTAACCAACGCACAGATACGCAGTATTTT. This chain uses TRBV6-4 with TRBJ2-3; D gene ambiguous. V was clipped by 5 bases and J by 1 base, with 7 bases between them. There are 13 residues in the CDR3. CDR1 is MRHNA, CDR2 SNTAGT, per germline.

The genes are TRBV18 and TRBJ1-5, with D unresolved. Between the trimmed V and J ends, which lost 5 bases and 2 bases, there was a span of 19 bases. Germline CDR1 is KGHSH and CDR2 is LQKENI. CDR3 length: 17 residues. CDR3 residues: CASSNGSPGNGNQPQHF. DNA of the CDR3: TGTGCCAGCTCAAACGGCTCTCCGGGGAATGGCAATCAGCCCCAGCATTTT.

V and J are TRBV7-9 and TRBJ1-6; D gene ambiguous. The ends were cut back, 4 bases at V and 7 bases at J, with 5 bases in the middle. CDR3 length: 12 residues. Germline CDR1 reads SEHNR; CDR2 reads FQNEAQ (reference sequence). The CDR3 DNA sequence: TGTGCCAGCAGCTGGTTGAATTCACCCCTCCACTTT. Protein: CASSWLNSPLHF.

V gene TRBV11-3 combines with J gene TRBJ2-1; TRBD2 matches at 10 bases. V lost 4 bases, J lost 8 bases, and 5 bases stayed unmatched. Germline CDR1 SGHNT, CDR2 YENEEA. CDR3 length: 14 amino acids. This chain's CDR3 is CASSSSGRTHEQFF. In nucleotides, the CDR3 is TGTGCCAGCAGCTCTAGCGGGAGAACCCATGAGCAGTTCTTC. Complete variable domain (other parts from reference TRBV11-3 and TRBJ2-1): EAGVVQSPRYKIIEKKQPVAFWCNPISGHNTLYWYLQNLGQGPELLIRYENEEAVDDSQLPKDRFSAERLKGVDSTLKIQPAELGDSAVYLCASSSSGRTHEQFFGPGTRLTVL.

The rearrangement joins TRBV7-9 to TRBJ1-1; D is ambiguous. The ends were cut back, 2 bases at V and 3 bases at J, with 7 bases in the middle. The CDR3 spans 13 residues. CDR1 and CDR2 (germline): SEHNR, FQNEAQ (reference sequence). CDR3 in amino acids: CASSLKTDTEAFF. In nucleotides, the CDR3 is TGTGCCAGCAGCTTAAAAACGGACACTGAAGCTTTCTTT. Full variable domain (remainder filled in from reference TRBV7-9 and TRBJ1-1): DTGVSQNPRHKITKRGQNVTFRCDPISEHNRLYWYRQTLGQGPEFLTYFQNEAQLEKSRLLSDRFSAERPKGSFSTLEIQRTEQGDSAMYLCASSLKTDTEAFFGQGTRLTVV.

The chain's CDR3 is CASSGRSWAFGNTIYF. CDR3 coding DNA: TGTGCCAGCAGCGGACGGTCATGGGCTTTCGGAAACACCATATATTTT. V is TRBV9 and J is TRBJ1-3; D not certain. V lost 3 bases, J lost 4 bases, and 17 bases lay in between. The CDR3 covers 16 residues. The germline V gene has CDR1 SGDLS and CDR2 YYNGEE.

The chain is built from TRBV5-1 and TRBJ2-4, with TRBD2 matching 8 bases. The CDR3 covers 14 residues. Germline V gene data show CDR1 as SGHRS and CDR2 as YFSETQ. V trimming: 5 bases; J trimming: 2 bases; junction bases outside the gene matches: 3. The CDR3: CASSPGGTKNIQYF. For the CDR3, the DNA is TGCGCCAGCAGTCCGGGGGGGACCAAAAACATTCAGTACTTC.

The genes are TRBV28 and TRBJ2-7; 9 nucleotides agree with TRBD1. The CDR3 totals 14 residues. Germline CDR1 and CDR2: MDHEN and SYDVKM. V shed 4 bases, J shed 7 bases, and the junction held 8 bases outside the gene matches. As DNA, the CDR3 is TGTGCCAGCAGTTCCTCACAGGGGGCGCGGGAGCAGTACTTC. Protein product: CASSSSQGAREQYF.

The chain recombines TRBV5-1 with TRBJ2-7; possibly TRBD1 for D (5 bases). The CDR3 consists of 12 residues. The germline V gene encodes CDR1 SGHRS and CDR2 YFSETQ. V was clipped by 4 bases and J by 4 bases, with 9 bases between them. CDR3 sequence (DNA): TGCGCCAGCAGCCCTCAGGGTTACGAGCAGTACTTC. Protein sequence: CASSPQGYEQYF.

This clone was counted once. The genes are TRBV5-4 and TRBJ1-1, with D unresolved. Trimming removed 5 bases at V and 0 bases at J, with 14 bases between. The CDR3 spans 15 residues. Germline values: CDR1 SGHNT, CDR2 YYREEE (reference sequence). CDR3 in DNA: TGTGCCAGCAGAACGGGTAGGGCGGTGAACACTGAAGCTTTCTTT. It codes for CASRTGRAVNTEAFF.

This clone was counted only a few times. Here the CDR3 reads CASSEDYAGMGSPLHF. The CDR3 DNA follows: TGTGCCAGCAGTGAAGATTACGCGGGTATGGGTTCACCCCTCCACTTT. The chain combines TRBV2 with TRBJ1-6; D unresolved. Trimming took 1 base from V and 9 from J, leaving 16 bases between them. The germline CDR1 and CDR2 sequences are SNHLY and FYNNEI. CDR3 length: 16 residues.

The chain recombines TRBV6-6 with TRBJ1-1; D is unclear. Trimming removed 4 bases from V and 1 base from J, with 10 bases in between. This CDR3 region has 14 residues. Germline loops: CDR1 MNHNY, CDR2 SVGAGI (reference sequence). The CDR3 reads CASSWVAGNTEAFF. In DNA form, the CDR3 reads TGTGCCAGCAGTTGGGTCGCGGGGAACACTGAAGCTTTCTTT.

This chain joins TRBV6-5 and TRBJ1-3; D possibly corresponds to TRBD1 (6 bases). V lost 4 bases and J lost 9, with 10 bases in between. Germline-derived CDR1 and CDR2 are MNHEY and SVGAGI. The CDR3 consists of 12 residues. The DNA for the CDR3 is TGTGCCAGCAGTTCCCTAGGGGGCACCATATATTTT. It yields the protein CASSSLGGTIYF.

This clone has only one observation. V and J are TRBV7-9 and TRBJ2-7; D possibly corresponds to TRBD2 (5 bases). This CDR3 contains 14 residues. The germline V and J ends were trimmed by 2 bases and 5 bases, with 13 bases remaining between them. Germline V gives CDR1 SEHNR, CDR2 FQNEAQ (reference sequence). The CDR3 spells CASSLMKVGDEQYF. The CDR3 coding sequence is TGTGCCAGCAGCTTAATGAAGGTCGGGGACGAGCAGTACTTC.